These 31 T cell receptor beta chains were sequenced from one sample in a study of blood T cell repertoires in COVID-19. Data came from immunoSEQ multiplex PCR; TCRdb stores just in-frame clones and leaves some out. The table lists more than 350,000 clones, around nine tenths of them singletons. Sequenced sample: PBMCs or T cells enriched from blood (not recorded which). The receptors stem from a woman aged 18 to 35 who had been exposed to COVID-19.

The rearrangement links TRBV7-9 to TRBJ1-5, with D possibly being TRBD1 (5 bases). CDR3 length equals 12 residues. Trimming pared 5 bases from V and 14 bases from J, leaving 16 bases between. Germline CDR1 is SEHNR and CDR2 is FQNEAQ (reference sequence). The CDR3 bases are TGTGCCAGCAGCCGAAACGGCGGGGCCGAGCATTTT. Its translation: CASSRNGGAEHF.

The chain uses TRBV2 and TRBJ2-5; maybe TRBD2 (6 bases). CDR1 and CDR2 (germline): SNHLY, FYNNEI. The CDR3 is 11 amino acids. Trimming shortened V by 10 bases and J by 8 bases, and 14 bases separated the two germline ends. Here the CDR3 reads CATEGSGTQYF. CDR3 nucleotide sequence: TGTGCCACGGAGGGGAGTGGCACCCAGTACTTC.

In nucleotides, the CDR3 is TGTGCCGGACTCGACAGGGACAACCTAGGGGATAATTCACCCCTCCACTTT. This sequence encodes CAGLDRDNLGDNSPLHF. The V and J genes are TRBV2 and TRBJ1-6; 7 positions agree with TRBD1. There are 17 residues in the CDR3. Germline loops: CDR1 SNHLY, CDR2 FYNNEI. The junction had 18 bases not matched to a gene; V was cut back by 11 bases and J by 5 bases.

The V and J genes are TRBV2 and TRBJ2-4; 8 bases align to TRBD1. The germline V gene has CDR1 SNHLY and CDR2 FYNNEI. V lost 2 bases, J lost 8 bases, and 5 bases stayed unmatched. The CDR3 contains 14 residues. CDR3 sequence: CASSELLTGDIQYF. CDR3 coding DNA: TGTGCCAGCAGTGAACTCCTGACAGGGGACATTCAGTACTTC.

This clone was counted once. This sequence joins TRBV5-1 and TRBJ2-3; TRBD1 might be the D (5 bases). Looked up from germline, CDR1 is SGHRS and CDR2 is YFSETQ. The CDR3 spans 16 residues. Trimming removed 0 bases at V and 0 bases at J, with 11 bases between. The CDR3 spells CASSLGQGLSTDTQYF. In DNA form, the CDR3 reads TGCGCCAGCAGCTTGGGCCAGGGCCTTAGCACAGATACGCAGTATTTT.

The rearrangement uses TRBV2 and TRBJ2-7; 7 bases agree with TRBD2. Germline V gene data show CDR1 as SNHLY and CDR2 as FYNNEI. Losses at the gene ends were 3 bases for V and 4 bases for J; bases not matched to a gene: 9. The CDR3 runs 15 residues. The CDR3 bases are TGTGCCAGCAGTGATGGCGGGAGAAGTACTTACGAGCAGTACTTC. Translation gives CASSDGGRSTYEQYF.

The chain has TRBV7-9 and TRBJ2-7; a possible D gene is TRBD2 (6 bases). The V end lost 2 bases, the J end lost 0 bases, and 14 bases lay between the germline ends. This CDR3 region has 16 residues. Germline CDR1 SEHNR, CDR2 FQNEAQ (reference sequence). As DNA, the CDR3 is TGTGCCAGCAGCTTACCGTCCGGGGGAAGCTCCTACGAGCAGTACTTC. Protein: CASSLPSGGSSYEQYF.

V is TRBV28 and J is TRBJ2-7, with TRBD2 as a possible D gene (6 bases). The CDR3 consists of 13 residues. V gave up 7 bases and J gave up 6 bases, with 16 bases separating them. Germline V gene data show CDR1 as MDHEN and CDR2 as SYDVKM. CDR3 sequence reads: CASTTTSLIEQYF. The CDR3 region has the DNA TGTGCCAGCACTACCACTAGCTTAATCGAGCAGTACTTC.

The chain has TRBV21-1 and TRBJ1-5; the table assigns TRBD1, which was not confirmed against the DNA. TRBV21-1 is listed as a pseudogene. The CDR3 has 15 amino acids. CDR3 amino acids: CASSPYNRVHQPQHF. Written as DNA, the CDR3 is TGTGCCAGCAGCCCCTACAACAGGGTTCATCAGCCCCAGCATTTT.

This chain connects TRBV7-2 to TRBJ2-7; TRBD2 aligns across 7 bases. Trimming at V came to 5 bases and at J to 5 bases, leaving 6 bases not matched to a gene. Germline CDR1 reads SGHTA; CDR2 reads FQGNSA. The CDR3 sequence is 13 residues long. CDR3 nucleotide sequence: TGTGCCAGCAGCCGGGGGGTCACCAACGAGCAGTACTTC. Translating it yields CASSRGVTNEQYF.

A single count supports this clone. This chain uses TRBV7-9 with TRBJ2-3; 8 bases map to TRBD2. This CDR3 contains 18 residues. The germline V gene encodes CDR1 SEHNR and CDR2 FQNEAQ (reference sequence). The ends lost 6 bases at V and 3 bases at J; junction bases unmatched: 17. This CDR3 is CASRLGLGGRDGTDTQYF. The CDR3 DNA sequence: TGTGCCAGCAGATTGGGACTAGGAGGACGGGACGGGACAGATACGCAGTATTTT.

This chain connects TRBV3-1 (or the pseudogene TRBV3-2) to TRBJ1-1; D possibly corresponds to TRBD1 (5 bases). Deletions cut 1 base from V and 10 bases from J, with 16 bases between. The CDR3 is made up of 14 amino acids. The germline V gene encodes CDR1 LGHDT and CDR2 YNNKEL (reference sequence). The CDR3 loop reads CASSQGAGSRAAFF. In DNA, the CDR3 is TGTGCCAGCAGCCAAGGTGCAGGGTCTCGTGCAGCTTTCTTT.

The chain has TRBV5-1 and TRBJ1-2, with TRBD1 matching 7 bases. Trimming removed 0 bases from V and 8 bases from J; junction bases left unmatched: 7. CDR1 SGHRS and CDR2 YFSETQ come from the germline V gene. The CDR3 sequence is 14 residues long. The CDR3 DNA follows: TGCGCCAGCAGCTTGGAATCACAGGGGAGCGGCTACACCTTC. Its translation is CASSLESQGSGYTF. The complete variable domain, with remaining parts taken from reference TRBV5-1 and TRBJ1-2, reads KAGVTQTPRYLIKTRGQQVTLSCSPISGHRSVSWYQQTPGQGLQFLFEYFSETQRNKGNFPGRFSGRQFSNSRSEMNVSTLELGDSALYLCASSLESQGSGYTFGSGTRLTVV.

V gene TRBV7-9 combines with J gene TRBJ2-7, with no clear D. This CDR3 has 16 residues. The V and J ends lost 5 bases and 0 bases respectively, with 17 bases between them. The germline V gene has CDR1 SEHNR and CDR2 FQNEAQ (reference sequence). This CDR3 is CASSHPVQLSSYEQYF. As DNA, the CDR3 is TGTGCCAGCAGCCACCCCGTACAGCTGAGCTCCTACGAGCAGTACTTC. The variable domain in full, completed from reference TRBV7-9 and TRBJ2-7, reads DTGVSQNPRHKITKRGQNVTFRCDPISEHNRLYWYRQTLGQGPEFLTYFQNEAQLEKSRLLSDRFSAERPKGSFSTLEIQRTEQGDSAMYLCASSHPVQLSSYEQYFGPGTRLTVT.

V usage is TRBV12-3 or TRBV12-4 and J usage is TRBJ1-1, with D perhaps TRBD1 (6 bases). V gave up 6 bases and J gave up 6 bases, with 14 bases separating them. The CDR3 covers 13 residues. DNA of the CDR3: TGTGCCAGCAGGCAGGGGCAATCATCTGAAGCTTTCTTT. Translated, it gives CASRQGQSSEAFF.

This chain joins TRBV6-5 and TRBJ1-2, with 8 bases identical to TRBD1. Germline CDR1 and CDR2: MNHEY and SVGAGI. The junction had 4 bases not matched to a gene; V was cut back by 2 bases and J by 2 bases. This CDR3 contains 15 residues. CDR3 protein: CASSYATGVNYGYTF. The DNA for the CDR3 is TGTGCCAGCAGTTACGCGACAGGGGTGAACTATGGCTACACCTTC.

The sample holds one count of this clone. V gene TRBV9 combines with J gene TRBJ2-1; the D gene is possibly TRBD2 (5 bases). From germline, CDR1 is SGDLS and CDR2 YYNGEE. This CDR3 comprises 13 residues. The V and J ends lost 0 bases and 10 bases respectively, with 11 bases between them. The CDR3 loop is CASSVVDRGEQFF. CDR3 DNA: TGTGCCAGCAGCGTAGTGGACCGCGGGGAGCAGTTCTTC.

This chain links TRBV29-1 with TRBJ1-1; D gene unclear. The V gene's germline CDR1 is SQVTM and CDR2 ANQGSEA. The V gene lost 5 bases and the J gene lost 3 bases, with 10 bases spanning the gap. The CDR3 length is 12 residues. CDR3 sequence: CSVREIDTEAFF. The CDR3 DNA sequence: TGCAGCGTTCGGGAGATCGACACTGAAGCTTTCTTT.

The chain employs TRBV18 and TRBJ2-7; 10 bases are a match to TRBD2. V gave up 6 bases and J gave up 0 bases; unmatched junction bases: 11. Germline CDR1 reads KGHSH; CDR2 reads LQKENI. This CDR3 has 17 amino acids. The CDR3 protein is CASSAEAGGSNSYEQYF. The CDR3 region has the DNA TGTGCCAGCTCCGCGGAAGCGGGGGGGAGTAACTCCTACGAGCAGTACTTC.

The chain couples TRBV28 to TRBJ1-2; D unclear. Germline CDR1 and CDR2: MDHEN and SYDVKM. V was shortened by 8 bases and J by 0 bases, with 10 bases between the two germline ends. The CDR3 has 13 amino acids. CDR3 in amino acids: CASLSSTNYGYTF. The CDR3 coding sequence is TGTGCCAGCCTCAGTAGCACTAACTATGGCTACACCTTC.

This clone was observed once. The V gene is TRBV28, the J gene TRBJ2-7, with 8 nucleotides matching TRBD2. The CDR3 is 12 amino acids. CDR1 and CDR2 (germline): MDHEN, SYDVKM. V trimming: 8 bases; J trimming: 5 bases; junction bases outside the gene matches: 5. The CDR3 DNA is TGTGCCAGCCAAGATAGCGGGGACGAGCAGTACTTC. This gives the protein CASQDSGDEQYF.

The DNA of the CDR3 is TGCGCCAGCAGCTCCCATGGAGGCTATAACACTGAAGCTTTCTTT. Its translation is CASSSHGGYNTEAFF. V usage is TRBV5-1 and J usage is TRBJ1-1; D uncertain. Trimming removed 3 bases from V and 2 bases from J, with 14 bases in between. Germline V gene sequence: CDR1 SGHRS, CDR2 YFSETQ. The CDR3 extends over 15 amino acids. Using reference TRBV5-1 and TRBJ1-1 for the parts outside the CDR3, the full variable domain is KAGVTQTPRYLIKTRGQQVTLSCSPISGHRSVSWYQQTPGQGLQFLFEYFSETQRNKGNFPGRFSGRQFSNSRSEMNVSTLELGDSALYLCASSSHGGYNTEAFFGQGTRLTVV.

The chain couples TRBV6-6 to TRBJ1-2; weak D call: TRBD1 (6 bases). The CDR3 has 14 residues. V lost 5 bases and J 1 base, leaving 11 bases between the germline ends. Germline lookup yields CDR1 MNHNY and CDR2 SVGAGI (reference sequence). The DNA for the CDR3 is TGTGCCAGCAGTCTGGACAGCATTAACTATGGCTACACCTTC. It encodes CASSLDSINYGYTF.

This clone has just a few counts. V and J are TRBV4-1 and TRBJ2-1; D gene ambiguous. V dropped 2 bases and J dropped 10 bases, with 15 bases sitting between them. The CDR3 loop spans 14 amino acids. Looked up from germline, CDR1 is MGHRA and CDR2 is YSYEKL. This chain's CDR3 is CASSQSLENGEQFF. The CDR3 DNA follows: TGCGCCAGCAGCCAAAGTTTGGAGAATGGGGAGCAGTTCTTC.

This clone was found once. This chain connects TRBV19 to TRBJ2-2, with 8 bases aligning to TRBD1. There are 14 residues in the CDR3. CDR1 and CDR2 (germline): LNHDA, SQIVND (reference sequence). Losses at the gene ends were 10 bases for V and 1 base for J; bases not matched to a gene: 5. The CDR3 here is CATTGTGNTGELFF. For the CDR3, the DNA is TGTGCCACAACCGGGACAGGGAACACCGGGGAGCTGTTTTTT.

This chain connects TRBV13 to TRBJ2-5, with 12 positions matching TRBD2. This CDR3 has 18 residues. The germline V gene encodes CDR1 PRHDT and CDR2 FYEKMQ (reference sequence). V gave up 1 base and J gave up 3 bases; unmatched junction bases: 9. CDR3 bases: TGTGCCAGCAGCTTAGTGGCTAGCGGGGGGGTCTTAGAAGAGACCCAGTACTTC. Translating it yields CASSLVASGGVLEETQYF.

The gene calls are TRBV6-2 or TRBV6-3 and TRBJ1-6; 7 nucleotides line up with TRBD1. Germline V gene lookup returns CDR1 MNHEY and CDR2 SVGEGT. CDR3 length: 13 residues. V dropped 5 bases and J dropped 9; count of bases not matched to a gene: 4. CDR3 in DNA: TGTGCCAGCAGTCAACGGGACAGTTCACCCCTCCACTTT. This gives the protein CASSQRDSSPLHF.

The chain couples TRBV19 to TRBJ2-7, with 9 nucleotides matching TRBD2. The ends lost 0 bases at V and 3 bases at J; junction bases unmatched: 3. The V gene's germline CDR1 is LNHDA and CDR2 SQIVND (reference sequence). This CDR3 has 15 amino acids. CDR3 residues: CASSIEGTSSYEQYF. The CDR3 bases are TGTGCCAGTAGTATAGAGGGGACTAGCAGCTACGAGCAGTACTTC.

The rearrangement uses TRBV6-5 and TRBJ2-5; 10 bases are shared with TRBD2. The CDR3 loop spans 16 amino acids. J was trimmed by 3 bases and V by 2 bases; bases with no gene match: 6. Per the germline V gene, CDR1 is MNHEY and CDR2 is SVGAGI. This CDR3 reads CASSYRPTSGEETQYF. CDR3 nucleotide sequence: TGTGCCAGCAGTTACCGCCCCACTAGCGGGGAAGAGACCCAGTACTTC.

The rearrangement joins TRBV27 to TRBJ1-6, with unresolved D. Germline CDR1 is MNHEY and CDR2 is SMNVEV (reference sequence). CDR3 length equals 13 residues. Trimming removed 7 bases at V and 4 bases at J, with 8 bases between. CDR3 sequence: CASTQRYNSPLHF. The CDR3 DNA follows: TGTGCCAGCACCCAGCGGTATAATTCACCCCTCCACTTT.

The gene calls are TRBV2 and TRBJ2-3, with D possibly matching TRBD2 (5 bases). Germline CDR1 reads SNHLY; CDR2 reads FYNNEI. V lost 2 bases and J lost 2, with 8 bases in between. CDR3 size: 14 residues. CDR3 in amino acids: CASSERENTDTQYF. The DNA of the CDR3 is TGTGCCAGCAGTGAAAGGGAGAACACAGATACGCAGTATTTT.